The 6 T cell receptor beta chains below come from one sample, sequenced in a study of spatial heterogeneity in lung cancer. Study observations and caveats: For expanded intratumoral alpha and beta TCRs, counts tracked tumor mutation counts.

The antigens these receptors bind are not known. TCRdb re-called the 5' RACE reads with MiXCR, one entry per CDR3 protein. The repertoire includes approximately 26,000 distinct CDR3 sequences, 8.8% of them detected once, and approximately 7.7% sits in the top ten. Specified time point: sample taken at primary tumor resection. The input for sequencing was lung tumor tissue, taken at surgery. These TCRs come from a male donor with early-stage non-small cell lung cancer.

In nucleotides, the CDR3 is TGTGCCAGCAGTTCCCCCCGGACAGCTACCTACGGCGAGCAGTACTTC. Protein sequence: CASSSPRTATYGEQYF. The J gene is TRBJ2-7, the V gene TRBV27; a weak D match, TRBD1 (6 bases). There are 16 residues in the CDR3. Germline V gives CDR1 MNHEY, CDR2 SMNVEV (reference sequence). V lost 4 bases and J lost 6, with 22 bases in between.

In this sample, this clonotype turned up many times. V is TRBV28 and J is TRBJ2-3; no clear D gene. Trimming pared 4 bases from V and 5 bases from J, leaving 7 bases between. Germline V gives CDR1 MDHEN, CDR2 SYDVKM. There are 12 residues in the CDR3. The CDR3 coding sequence is TGTGCCAGCAGTTCCGTGGTAGATACGCAGTATTTT. It specifies CASSSVVDTQYF.

There are many counts of this clonotype. The V call is TRBV5-1, the J call TRBJ1-2; a possible D gene is TRBD1 (6 bases). The CDR3 covers 15 residues. Per germline, CDR1 SGHRS and CDR2 YFSETQ. The ends were cut back, 0 bases at V and 7 bases at J, with 16 bases in the middle. CDR3 in DNA: TGCGCCAGCAGCTTGGAGTTGAAGGGGGGTTCTGGCTACACCTTC. Protein sequence: CASSLELKGGSGYTF.

This clonotype has ten or more counts. The CDR3 loop is CASSLVDSYEQYF. CDR3 nucleotide sequence: TGTGCCAGCAGCTTGGTGGACTCCTACGAGCAGTACTTC. V is TRBV5-6 and J is TRBJ2-7; no clear D gene. The CDR3 is 13 residues long. Trimming left V 0 bases short and J 0 bases short, with 4 bases between. Germline V gene sequence: CDR1 SGHDT, CDR2 YYEEEE.

This clonotype was found many times. The chain couples TRBV6-2 or TRBV6-3 to TRBJ1-1, with a weak D call TRBD1 (5 bases). The CDR3 length is 12 residues. The germline V and J ends were trimmed by 5 bases and 6 bases, with 10 bases remaining between them. Germline V CDR1 and CDR2: MNHEY, SVGEGT. The chain's CDR3 is CASSPWGSEAFF. CDR3 nucleotides: TGTGCCAGCAGTCCCTGGGGGTCTGAAGCTTTCTTT.

This clonotype was counted many times. V is TRBV5-1 and J is TRBJ1-5, with 7 positions matching TRBD1. J was trimmed by 11 bases and V by 2 bases; bases with no gene match: 13. CDR1 and CDR2 from the germline V gene are SGHRS and YFSETQ. The CDR3 extends over 15 amino acids. The CDR3 DNA is TGCGCCAGCAGCTTAGACAGGGAGCCTAGGCAGTCCCAGCATTTT. This codes for CASSLDREPRQSQHF.